This entry concerns a single T cell receptor beta chain. Its antigen is currently unknown. The ends were cut back, 4 bases at V and 5 bases at J, with 12 bases in the middle. The germline V gene has CDR1 SGHDT and CDR2 YYEEEE. The CDR3 spans 13 residues. Using immunoSEQ multiplex PCR, the repertoire was profiled, and TCRdb retains in-frame clones only, with some absent. The table lists tens of thousands of clones, around 64% of them singletons. The data were obtained in a study of tumor-infiltrating lymphocytes in localized non-small cell lung cancer. Findings and caveats of the study: Compared with uninvolved lung, tumors showed higher T cell infiltration by TCRbeta sequencing.

The clonotype originates from a human donor with non-small cell lung cancer. Material: lung tumor tissue. The rearrangement links TRBV5-6 to TRBJ2-5; D may be TRBD2 (5 bases). The CDR3 region is CASSRSPGETQYF. In DNA form, the CDR3 reads TGTGCCAGCAGCCGGTCCCCGGGGGAGACCCAGTACTTC.